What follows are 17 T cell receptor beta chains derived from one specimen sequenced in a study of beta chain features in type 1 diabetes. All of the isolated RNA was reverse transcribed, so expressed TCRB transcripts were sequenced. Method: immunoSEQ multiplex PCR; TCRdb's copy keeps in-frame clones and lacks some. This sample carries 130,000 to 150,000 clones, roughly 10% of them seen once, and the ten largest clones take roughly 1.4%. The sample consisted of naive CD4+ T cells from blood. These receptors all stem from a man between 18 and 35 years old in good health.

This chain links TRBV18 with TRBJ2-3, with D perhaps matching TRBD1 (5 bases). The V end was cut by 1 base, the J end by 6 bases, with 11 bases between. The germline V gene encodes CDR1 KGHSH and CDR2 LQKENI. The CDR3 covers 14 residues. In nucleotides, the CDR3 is TGTGCCAGCTCACCACTACAGGTCTCTGATACGCAGTATTTT. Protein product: CASSPLQVSDTQYF.

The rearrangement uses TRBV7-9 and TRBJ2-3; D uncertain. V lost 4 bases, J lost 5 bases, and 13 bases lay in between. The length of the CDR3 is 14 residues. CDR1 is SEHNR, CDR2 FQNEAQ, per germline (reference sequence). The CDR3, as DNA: TGTGCCAGCAGCTCTCTCCAACTTGGAGATACGCAGTATTTT. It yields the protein CASSSLQLGDTQYF.

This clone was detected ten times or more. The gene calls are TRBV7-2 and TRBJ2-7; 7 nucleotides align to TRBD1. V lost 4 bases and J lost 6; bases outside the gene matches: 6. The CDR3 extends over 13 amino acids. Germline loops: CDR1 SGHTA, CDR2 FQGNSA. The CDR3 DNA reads TGTGCCAGCAGCTCTGGACAGGCCCTCGAGCAGTACTTC. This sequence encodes CASSSGQALEQYF.

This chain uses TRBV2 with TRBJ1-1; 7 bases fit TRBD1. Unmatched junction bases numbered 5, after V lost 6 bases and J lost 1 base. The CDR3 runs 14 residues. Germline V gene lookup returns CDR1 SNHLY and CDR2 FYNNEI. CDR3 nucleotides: TGTGCCAGCAGGGTGGGACAGCCGAACACTGAAGCTTTCTTT. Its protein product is CASRVGQPNTEAFF.

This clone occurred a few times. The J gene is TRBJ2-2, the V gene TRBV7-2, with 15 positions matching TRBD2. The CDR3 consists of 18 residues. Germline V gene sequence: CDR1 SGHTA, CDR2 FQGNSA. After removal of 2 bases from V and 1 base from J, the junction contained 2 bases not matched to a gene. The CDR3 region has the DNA TGTGCCAGCAGCTTACCGGGACTAGCGGGGGGGAACACCGGGGAGCTGTTTTTT. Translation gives CASSLPGLAGGNTGELFF.

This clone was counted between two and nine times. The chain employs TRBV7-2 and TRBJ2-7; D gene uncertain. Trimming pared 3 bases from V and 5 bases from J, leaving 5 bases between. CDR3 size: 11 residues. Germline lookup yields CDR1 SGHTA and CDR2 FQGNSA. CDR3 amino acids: CASSFFDEQYF. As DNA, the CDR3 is TGTGCCAGCAGCTTTTTCGACGAGCAGTACTTC.

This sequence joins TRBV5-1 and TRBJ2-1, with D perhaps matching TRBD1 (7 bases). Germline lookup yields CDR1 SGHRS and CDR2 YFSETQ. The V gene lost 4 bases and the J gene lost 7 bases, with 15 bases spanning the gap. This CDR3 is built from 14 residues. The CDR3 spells CASSALQGGNEQFF. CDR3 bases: TGCGCCAGCAGCGCGTTGCAGGGGGGTAATGAGCAGTTCTTC.

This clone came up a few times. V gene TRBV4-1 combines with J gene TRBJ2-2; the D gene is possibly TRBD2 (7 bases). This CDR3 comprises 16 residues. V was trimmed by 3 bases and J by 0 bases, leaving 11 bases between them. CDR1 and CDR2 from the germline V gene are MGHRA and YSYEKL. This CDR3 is CASSQDGGPNTGELFF. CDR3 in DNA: TGCGCCAGCAGCCAGGACGGGGGGCCGAACACCGGGGAGCTGTTTTTT.

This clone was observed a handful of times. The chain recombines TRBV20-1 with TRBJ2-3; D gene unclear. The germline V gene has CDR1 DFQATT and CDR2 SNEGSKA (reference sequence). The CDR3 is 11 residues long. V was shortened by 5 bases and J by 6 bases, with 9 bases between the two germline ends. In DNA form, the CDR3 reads TGCAGTGCTGCCCTTGAGGATACGCAGTATTTT. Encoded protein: CSAALEDTQYF.

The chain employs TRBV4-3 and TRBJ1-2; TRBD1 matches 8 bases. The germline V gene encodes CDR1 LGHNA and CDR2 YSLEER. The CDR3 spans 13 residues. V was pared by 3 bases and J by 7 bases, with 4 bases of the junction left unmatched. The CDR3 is CASSHGTGLGYTF. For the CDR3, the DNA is TGCGCCAGCAGCCACGGGACAGGTCTTGGCTACACCTTC.

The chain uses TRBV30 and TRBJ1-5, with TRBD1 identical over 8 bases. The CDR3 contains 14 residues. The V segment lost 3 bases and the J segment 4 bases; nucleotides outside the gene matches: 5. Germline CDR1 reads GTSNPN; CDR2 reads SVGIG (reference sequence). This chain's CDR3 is CAWSLRTGNQPQHF. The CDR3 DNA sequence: TGTGCCTGGAGCCTGCGGACAGGGAATCAGCCCCAGCATTTT.

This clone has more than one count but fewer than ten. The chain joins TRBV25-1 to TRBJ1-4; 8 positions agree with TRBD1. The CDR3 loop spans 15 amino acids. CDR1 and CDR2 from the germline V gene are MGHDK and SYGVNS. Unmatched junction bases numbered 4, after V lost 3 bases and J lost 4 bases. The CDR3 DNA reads TGTGCCAGCAGTGAGACGACAGGGGTTAATGAAAAACTGTTTTTT. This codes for CASSETTGVNEKLFF. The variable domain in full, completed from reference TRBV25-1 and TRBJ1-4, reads EADIYQTPRYLVIGTGKKITLECSQTMGHDKMYWYQQDPGMELHLIHYSYGVNSTEKGDLSSESTVSRIRTEHFPLTLESARPSHTSQYLCASSETTGVNEKLFFGSGTQLSVL.

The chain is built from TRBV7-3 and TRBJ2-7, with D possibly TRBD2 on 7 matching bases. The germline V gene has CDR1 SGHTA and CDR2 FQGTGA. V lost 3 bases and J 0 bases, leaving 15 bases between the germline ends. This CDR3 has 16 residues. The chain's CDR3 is CASSFSGVDSSYEQYF. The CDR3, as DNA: TGTGCCAGCAGCTTCAGCGGGGTGGACAGCTCCTACGAGCAGTACTTC.

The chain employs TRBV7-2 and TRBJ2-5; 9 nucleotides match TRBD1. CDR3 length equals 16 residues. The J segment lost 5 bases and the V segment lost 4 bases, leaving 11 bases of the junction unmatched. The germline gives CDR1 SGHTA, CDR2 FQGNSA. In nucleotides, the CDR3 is TGTGCCAGCAGCTCCCGTCCGGGACAGGGTGGGGAGACCCAGTACTTC. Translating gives CASSSRPGQGGETQYF.

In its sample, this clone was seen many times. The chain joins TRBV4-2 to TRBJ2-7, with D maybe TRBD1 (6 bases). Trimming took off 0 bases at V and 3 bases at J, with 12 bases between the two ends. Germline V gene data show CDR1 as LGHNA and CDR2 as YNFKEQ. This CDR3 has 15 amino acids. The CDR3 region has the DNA TGTGCCAGCAGCCAAGAGCCCACAGGGAACTACGAGCAGTACTTC. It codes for CASSQEPTGNYEQYF.

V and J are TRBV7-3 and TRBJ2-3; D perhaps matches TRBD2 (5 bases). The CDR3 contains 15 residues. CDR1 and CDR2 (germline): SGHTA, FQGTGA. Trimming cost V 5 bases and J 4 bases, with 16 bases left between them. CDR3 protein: CASSPGEGNSDTQYF. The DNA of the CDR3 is TGTGCCAGCAGCCCTGGCGAGGGAAATTCAGATACGCAGTATTTT.

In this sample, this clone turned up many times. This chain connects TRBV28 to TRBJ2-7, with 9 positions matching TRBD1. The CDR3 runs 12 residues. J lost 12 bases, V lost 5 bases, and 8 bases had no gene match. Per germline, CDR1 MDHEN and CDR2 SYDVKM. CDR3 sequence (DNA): TGTGCCAGCAGTACGGGACAGGGAGTCCCGTACTTC. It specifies CASSTGQGVPYF.